Sequencing of this TCR beta chain was carried out in a study of T cells of healthy individuals. TCRdb re-called the 5' RACE reads through MiXCR, storing one row per CDR3 protein. The sample shows 63,000 or so distinct CDR3 sequences, 15% to 20% of them seen only once. Losses at the gene ends were 0 bases for V and 8 bases for J; bases not matched to a gene: 6. The CDR3 length is 15 residues. From germline, CDR1 is SGHVS and CDR2 FNYEAQ. The rearrangement links TRBV7-6 to TRBJ1-2, with 10 bases matching TRBD1. The sequence was obtained from a human donor in good health. CDR3 nucleotides: TGTGCCAGCAGCTTAGCGAGGGACAGGGGCGAAGGCTACACCTTC. Amino acids: CASSLARDRGEGYTF.